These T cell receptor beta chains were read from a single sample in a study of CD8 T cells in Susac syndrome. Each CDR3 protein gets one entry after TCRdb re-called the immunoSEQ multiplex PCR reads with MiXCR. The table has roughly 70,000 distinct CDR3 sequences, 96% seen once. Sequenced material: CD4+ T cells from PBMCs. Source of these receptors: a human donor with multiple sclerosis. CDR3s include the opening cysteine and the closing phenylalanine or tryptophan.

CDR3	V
CASSLELGVGSPLHF	TRBV5-4
CAWSARGIALSSYNSPLHF	TRBV30
CASHPDSVYNEQFF	TRBV6-6
CASSGQQYTEAFF	TRBV6-5
CAWSPGQGYQPQHF	TRBV30
CASSYSIARGVSTDTQYF	TRBV6-2/TRBV6-3
CSVGEFGANVLTF	TRBV29-1
CSAGEGGYNEQFF	TRBV20-1
CATSESGGPFVETQYF	TRBV24-1
CASSYSTGASYEQYF	TRBV6-5
CSAGGQGNEKLFF	TRBV29-1